The rows below give T cell receptor beta chains drawn from one sample of a study of regulatory T cells in long-lasting Graves disease. Each CDR3 protein gets one entry after TCRdb re-called the multiplex PCR reads with MiXCR. The table records fewer than 650,000 distinct CDR3 sequences, about 16% of them present only once. The same sample was also studied in work on T cells in Graves' hyperthyroidism and ophthalmopathy.

The source was peripheral blood mononuclear cells (PBMCs), collected at new diagnosis, from a patient treated with antithyroid drugs. The source is a man between 18 and 29 years old with Graves disease. CDR3s include the opening cysteine and the closing phenylalanine or tryptophan. D genes are given only for firm matches. Part of the rows lack a size; the others show once, few, many or a class for expanded clones.

abundance	v_gene	j_gene	d_gene	CDR3aa	CDR3nt
many	TRBV12-3/TRBV12-4	TRBJ2-3	.	CASTRGWADTQYF	TGTGCCAGCACCCGGGGTTGGGCAGATACGCAGTATTTT
.	TRBV5-4	TRBJ2-5	.	CASSWALGAGQETQYF	TGTGCCAGCAGCTGGGCCCTGGGGGCGGGCCAAGAGACCCAGTACTTC
many	TRBV28	TRBJ2-1	.	CASRDILSYNEQFF	TGTGCCAGCCGGGACATCCTCTCCTACAATGAGCAGTTCTTC
many	TRBV30	TRBJ2-5	TRBD2	CAWSDASSGEETQYF	TGTGCCTGGAGTGACGCATCTAGCGGCGAAGAGACCCAGTACTTC
.	TRBV14	TRBJ2-7	TRBD1	CASSHWDSSYEQYF	TGTGCCAGCAGCCACTGGGACAGCTCCTACGAGCAGTACTTC
.	TRBV27	TRBJ2-1	TRBD2	CASSVGLAGYNEQFF	TGTGCCAGCAGCGTGGGACTAGCGGGCTACAATGAGCAGTTCTTC
.	TRBV5-6	TRBJ2-3	TRBD2	CASSWASGTKSTDTQYF	TGTGCCAGCAGCTGGGCTAGCGGGACGAAGAGCACAGATACGCAGTATTTT
few	TRBV5-1	TRBJ1-1	.	CASRVQGEVNTEAFF	TGCGCCAGCAGGGTACAGGGAGAGGTTAACACTGAAGCTTTCTTT
.	TRBV6-1	TRBJ1-6	TRBD1	CASSPPGQGLWGSPLHF	TGTGCCAGCAGTCCTCCGGGACAGGGGCTGTGGGGTTCACCCCTCCACTTT
many	TRBV2	TRBJ2-3	.	CASSPSVPLRYF	TGTGCCAGCAGCCCCTCCGTTCCGCTACGGTATTTT
many	TRBV11-2	TRBJ2-6	.	CASSLALGAGANVLTF	TGTGCCAGCAGCTTAGCCCTCGGGGCAGGGGCCAACGTCCTGACTTTC
.	TRBV5-1	TRBJ2-2	.	CASRGTLNTGELFF	TGCGCCAGCAGGGGGACTCTGAACACCGGGGAGCTGTTTTTT
.	TRBV7-8	TRBJ1-1	.	CANSGLYGGGNSMNTEAFF	TGTGCCAACAGCGGACTGTACGGGGGGGGCAATAGCATGAACACTGAAGCTTTCTTT
many	TRBV7-8	TRBJ2-4	TRBD2	CASSIGAGVAKNIQYF	TGTGCCAGCAGCATAGGGGCGGGGGTAGCCAAAAACATTCAGTACTTC
many	TRBV24-1	TRBJ2-2	.	CATSDFPGELFF	TGTGCCACCAGTGATTTTCCCGGGGAGCTGTTTTTT
.	TRBV5-4	TRBJ2-4	.	CASSLAYGENIQYF	TGTGCCAGCAGCTTGGCCTACGGGGAAAACATTCAGTACTTC
few	TRBV9	TRBJ2-5	TRBD2	CASSVGLAGIQETQYF	TGTGCCAGCAGCGTAGGACTAGCGGGGATACAAGAGACCCAGTACTTC
few	TRBV5-1	TRBJ2-3	.	CASSLEDDTQYF	TGCGCCAGCAGCTTGGAAGACGATACGCAGTATTTT
.	TRBV4-1	TRBJ2-7	.	CASSQGQGRGKEYEQYF	TGCGCCAGCAGCCAAGGCCAGGGACGCGGGAAAGAGTACGAGCAGTACTTC
.	TRBV30	TRBJ1-4	.	CAWKSDRKTVF	TGTGCCTGGAAGTCGGACCGAAAAACTGTTTTT